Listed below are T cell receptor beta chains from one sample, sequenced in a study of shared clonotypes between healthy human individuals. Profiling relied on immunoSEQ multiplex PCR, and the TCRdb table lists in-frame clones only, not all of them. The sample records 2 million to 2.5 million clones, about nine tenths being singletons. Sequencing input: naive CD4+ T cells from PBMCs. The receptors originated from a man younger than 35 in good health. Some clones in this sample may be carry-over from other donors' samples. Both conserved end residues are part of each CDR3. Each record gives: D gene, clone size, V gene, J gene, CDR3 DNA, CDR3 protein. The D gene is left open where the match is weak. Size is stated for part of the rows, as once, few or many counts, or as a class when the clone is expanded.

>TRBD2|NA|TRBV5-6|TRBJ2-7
TGTGCCAGCAGCCCTGGGGGGGGAGACGGTTACGAGCAGTACTTC
CASSPGGGDGYEQYF
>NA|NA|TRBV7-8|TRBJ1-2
TGTGCCAGCAGCTTAGCCCAGAGATACTATGGCTACACCTTC
CASSLAQRYYGYTF
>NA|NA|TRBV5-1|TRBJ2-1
TGCGCCAGCAGCTTGGTCTACAATGAGCAGTTCTTC
CASSLVYNEQFF
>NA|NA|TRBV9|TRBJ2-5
TGTGCCAGCAGCCCGAACGTCGAGACCCAGTACTTC
CASSPNVETQYF
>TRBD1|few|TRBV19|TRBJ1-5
TGTGCCAGTGAGATCAACAGGGGTGGGCAGCCCCAGCATTTT
CASEINRGGQPQHF
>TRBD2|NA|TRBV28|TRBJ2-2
TGTGCCAGCAGTTCCCCCGCTAGCGGGCGGACCGGGGAGCTGTTTTTT
CASSSPASGRTGELFF
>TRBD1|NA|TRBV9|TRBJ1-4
TGTGCCAGCAGCATAATAGGACAGGGTGATGAAAAACTGTTTTTT
CASSIIGQGDEKLFF
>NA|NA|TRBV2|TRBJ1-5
TGTGCCAGCAGTGAAACAGGGATGTATCAGCCCCAGCATTTT
CASSETGMYQPQHF
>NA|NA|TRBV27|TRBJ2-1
TGTGCCAGCAGTCCACCCTCAGGGTCGGGCTCCTACAATGAGCAGTTCTTC
CASSPPSGSGSYNEQFF
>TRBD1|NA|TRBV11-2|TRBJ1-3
TGTGCCAGCAGCTCGCTGGACAGGCCGTCGGAAAACACCATATATTTT
CASSSLDRPSENTIYF
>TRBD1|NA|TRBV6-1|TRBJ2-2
TGTGCCAGCAGTGAGGGGGGACAGGGGATCACCGGGGAGCTGTTTTTT
CASSEGGQGITGELFF
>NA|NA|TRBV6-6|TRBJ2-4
TGTGCCAGCAGTAATGGACAGTGGAACAAAAACATTCAGTACTTC
CASSNGQWNKNIQYF
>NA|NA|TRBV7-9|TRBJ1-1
TGTGCCAGCAGCTTTTTGCTCGGGCCGCTGAACACTGAAGCTTTCTTT
CASSFLLGPLNTEAFF
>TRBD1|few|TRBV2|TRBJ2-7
TGTGCCAGCAGCGGACAGGGGTACGAGCAGTACTTC
CASSGQGYEQYF
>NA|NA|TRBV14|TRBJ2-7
TGTGCCAGCAGCCAAGTGGGGCCTGGGGTGGACGAGCAGTACTTC
CASSQVGPGVDEQYF
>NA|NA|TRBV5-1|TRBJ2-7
TGCGCCAGCAGCTTTCAGGGACCCCCGGAGTACGAGCAGTACTTC
CASSFQGPPEYEQYF
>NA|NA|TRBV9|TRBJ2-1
TGTGCCAGCAGCTACGGGCAGGGTAGCGCCTACAATGAGCAGTTCTTC
CASSYGQGSAYNEQFF
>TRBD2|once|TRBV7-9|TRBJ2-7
TGTGCCAGCAGCTCTACTAGCGCCCAGGTCTTC
CASSSTSAQVF
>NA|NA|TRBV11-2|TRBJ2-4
TGTGCCAGCAGCCTGCTTGTTGGCGGAGCCAAAAACATTCAGTACTTC
CASSLLVGGAKNIQYF
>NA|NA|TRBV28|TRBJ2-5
TGTGCCAGCAGTTTGAGGCAGGGGAGGGAGACCCAGTACTTC
CASSLRQGRETQYF
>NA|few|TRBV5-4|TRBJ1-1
TGTGCCAGCAGCTTGGCACGGCATAAGAACACTGAAGCTTTCTTT
CASSLARHKNTEAFF
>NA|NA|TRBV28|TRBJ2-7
TGTGCCAGCAGATACGGGAGCCGCGAGCAGTACTTC
CASRYGSREQYF
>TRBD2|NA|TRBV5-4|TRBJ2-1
TGTGCCAGCAGACAACTAGCGGGCCCATACAATGAGCAGTTCTTC
CASRQLAGPYNEQFF
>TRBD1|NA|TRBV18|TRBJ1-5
TGTGCCAGCTCATCAACGGACAGGGCGGGTCAGCCCCAGCATTTT
CASSSTDRAGQPQHF
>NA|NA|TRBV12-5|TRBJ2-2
TGTGCTAGTGGTTTGGTACGGGGGACAACGAACACCGGGGAGCTGTTTTTT
CASGLVRGTTNTGELFF
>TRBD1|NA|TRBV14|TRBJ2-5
TGTGCCAGCAGCAGGGGGACAGGGGAGACCCAGTACTTC
CASSRGTGETQYF
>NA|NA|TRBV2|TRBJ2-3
TGTGCCAGCAGCGCACTAGAGCGTGGTACGCAGTATTTT
CASSALERGTQYF
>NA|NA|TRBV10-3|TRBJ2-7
TGTGCCATCAGTGAGGGTGGAGGGTCCTACGAGCAGTACTTC
CAISEGGGSYEQYF
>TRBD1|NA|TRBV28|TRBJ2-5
TGTGCCAGCAGCTGGGGACAGGGACAAGAGACCCAGTACTTC
CASSWGQGQETQYF
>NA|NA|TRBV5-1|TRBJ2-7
TGCGCCGGCAGCTATGACGGACCCCGATACGAGCAGTACTTC
CAGSYDGPRYEQYF
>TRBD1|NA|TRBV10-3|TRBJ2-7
TGTGCCATCAGTACACTTCCGGGACAGCGGCCGTACGAGCAGTACTTC
CAISTLPGQRPYEQYF
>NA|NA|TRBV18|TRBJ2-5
TGTGCCAGCTCTCAGTACCAAGAGACCCAGTACTTC
CASSQYQETQYF
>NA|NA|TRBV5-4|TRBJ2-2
TGTGCCAGCAGCCTGGACAAGGGCATCGGGGAGCTGTTTTTT
CASSLDKGIGELFF